This note documents a single T cell receptor (beta chain) sequence. The repertoire was sequenced with immunoSEQ multiplex PCR; TCRdb's copy has only in-frame clones and lacks some. Of about 150,000 clones in the sample, less than 95% were seen once. The sample is drawn from a study of cytomegalovirus exposure and HLA in healthy donors. Sequenced input: PBMCs. The sequence came from a man younger than 35 in good health and CMV-seropositive.

The CDR3 is CAWSPGTDFSYEQYF. The CDR3 region has the DNA TGTGCCTGGAGCCCCGGGACAGATTTCTCCTACGAGCAGTACTTC. This rearrangement joins TRBV30 to TRBJ2-7; 7 bases align to TRBD1. CDR3 length: 15 amino acids. Germline CDR1 GTSNPN, CDR2 SVGIG (reference sequence). The ends lost 3 bases at V and 0 bases at J; junction bases unmatched: 8.